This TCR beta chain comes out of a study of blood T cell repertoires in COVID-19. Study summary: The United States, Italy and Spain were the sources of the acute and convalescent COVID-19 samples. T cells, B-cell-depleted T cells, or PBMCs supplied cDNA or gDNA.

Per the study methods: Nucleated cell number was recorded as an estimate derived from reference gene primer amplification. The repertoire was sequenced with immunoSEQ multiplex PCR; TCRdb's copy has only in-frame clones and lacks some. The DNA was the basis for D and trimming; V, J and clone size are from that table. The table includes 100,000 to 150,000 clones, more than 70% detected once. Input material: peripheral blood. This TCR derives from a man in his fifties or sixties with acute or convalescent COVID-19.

The CDR3 region has the DNA TGTGCCAGCAGCGCACTAGCGGGAGTAGAGACCCAGTACTTC. As protein: CASSALAGVETQYF. This chain links TRBV7-2 with TRBJ2-5; 11 bases are shared with TRBD2. This CDR3 comprises 14 residues. Per the germline V gene, CDR1 is SGHTA and CDR2 is FQGNSA. V shed 5 bases and J 4 bases; nucleotides not matched to a gene: 3.